The source of this TCR beta chain is a study of blood T cell repertoires in COVID-19. Study overall: COVID-19 samples, acute and convalescent, were from the United States, Italy and Spain.

V lost 5 bases and J 4 bases, leaving 14 bases between the germline ends. There are 14 residues in the CDR3. Looked up from germline, CDR1 is LNHDA and CDR2 is SQIVND (reference sequence). Profiling relied on immunoSEQ multiplex PCR, and the TCRdb table lists in-frame clones only, not all of them. The sample holds 20,000 to 30,000 clones, around 87% seen once. The chain joins TRBV19 to TRBJ1-2; perhaps TRBD1 as D (5 bases). Material for sequencing was peripheral blood. The clonotype comes from a human donor with active COVID-19. The donor label of this sample is uncertain. The CDR3 is CASSPRRGFYGYTF. CDR3 coding DNA: TGTGCCAGTAGTCCCCGGAGGGGTTTCTATGGCTACACCTTC.